The 8 T cell receptor beta chains below were found in one sample sequenced in a study of Ad26.COV2.S vaccination and SARS-CoV-2 variants. Indicated treatment: some 20 received Ad26.COV2.S at low or high dose, single or two shots; about 5 received placebo; per-sample allocation not given. Sampling took place 63 days after the first vaccine or placebo injection. Clones were sequenced by immunoSEQ multiplex PCR, and TCRdb holds only the in-frame ones, with some missing. Of 410,000 or so clones listed, 75% to 95% are singletons. The source was peripheral blood, collected in a trial of Ad26.COV2.S vaccine versus placebo. Receptors were obtained from a person aged 18-65 years who received the Ad26.COV2.S COVID-19 vaccine or a placebo.

The chain employs TRBV6-5 and TRBJ2-7; D is ambiguous. From germline, CDR1 is MNHEY and CDR2 SVGAGI. V was pared by 0 bases and J by 3 bases, with 9 bases between. This CDR3 has 14 residues. Written as DNA, the CDR3 is TGTGCCAGCAGTTACTCACTAACTGACTACGAGCAGTACTTC. Its translation: CASSYSLTDYEQYF.

This chain joins TRBV30 and TRBJ1-1; 12 bases align to TRBD1. The junction had 4 bases not matched to a gene; V was cut back by 0 bases and J by 5 bases. The CDR3 has 15 amino acids. CDR1 GTSNPN and CDR2 SVGIG come from the germline V gene (reference sequence). This chain's CDR3 is CAWSVGQGASTEAFF. DNA for the CDR3: TGTGCCTGGAGTGTGGGACAGGGGGCGTCGACTGAAGCTTTCTTT. The full variable domain, its missing parts supplied by reference TRBV30 and TRBJ1-1, is SQTIHQWPATLVQPVGSPLSLECTVEGTSNPNLYWYRQAAGRGLQLLFYSVGIGQISSEVPQNLSASRPQDRQFILSSKKLLLSDSGFYLCAWSVGQGASTEAFFGQGTRLTVV.

The chain has TRBV5-6 and TRBJ1-6; no clear D gene. The CDR3 covers 15 residues. Trimming removed 6 bases at V and 0 bases at J, with 10 bases between. The germline gives CDR1 SGHDT, CDR2 YYEEEE. The CDR3 protein is CASIRSSSYNSPLHF. In nucleotides, the CDR3 is TGTGCCAGCATCCGGAGTAGCTCCTATAATTCACCCCTCCACTTT. Combining the CDR3 with reference TRBV5-6 and TRBJ1-6 gives the whole variable domain DAGVTQSPTHLIKTRGQQVTLRCSPKSGHDTVSWYQQALGQGPQFIFQYYEEEERQRGNFPDRFSGHQFPNYSSELNVNALLLGDSALYLCASIRSSSYNSPLHFGNGTRLTVT.

This clone occurred a few times. The CDR3 bases are TGTGCCACCAGCAGAGCTTCGGGATTGAACTACGAGCAGTACTTC. Amino acids: CATSRASGLNYEQYF. The chain uses TRBV15 and TRBJ2-7; D possibly corresponds to TRBD2 (5 bases). Germline V gene data show CDR1 as LNHNV and CDR2 as YYDKDF (reference sequence). The germline V and J ends were trimmed by 1 base and 3 bases, with 13 bases remaining between them. The length of the CDR3 is 15 residues.

The chain is built from TRBV6-1 and TRBJ2-7; TRBD2 aligns across 11 bases. Germline V gene lookup returns CDR1 MNHNS and CDR2 SASEGT. This CDR3 region has 16 residues. J was trimmed by 4 bases and V by 1 base; bases with no gene match: 6. Here the CDR3 DNA reads TGTGCCAGCAGTGAAGTAGCGGGAGGGGGTTCATACGAGCAGTACTTC. Encoded protein: CASSEVAGGGSYEQYF.

The chain is built from TRBV19 and TRBJ2-2, with D possibly TRBD2 on 5 matching bases. Germline V gene lookup returns CDR1 LNHDA and CDR2 SQIVND (reference sequence). Trimming left V 3 bases short and J 4 bases short, with 15 bases between. The CDR3 contains 16 residues. DNA for the CDR3: TGTGCCAGTAGTATGTGGCTAGCAGGTTCCACCGGGGAGCTGTTTTTT. This codes for CASSMWLAGSTGELFF.

The chain links TRBV7-9 to TRBJ1-4, with TRBD1 matching over 7 bases. The CDR3 has 13 amino acids. Losses at the gene ends were 8 bases for V and 6 bases for J; bases not matched to a gene: 6. Germline lookup yields CDR1 SEHNR and CDR2 FQNEAQ (reference sequence). CDR3 DNA sequence: TGTGCCAGCGGCGACAGGGTTGATGAAAAACTGTTTTTT. Translated: CASGDRVDEKLFF.

This clone showed up just once. The chain has TRBV6-2 or TRBV6-3 and TRBJ2-2, with TRBD1 matching over 9 bases. With 4 bases clipped from V and 16 bases from J, the junction kept 13 bases outside the gene matches. The V gene's germline CDR1 is MNHEY and CDR2 SVGEGT. This CDR3 region has 14 residues. CDR3 loop: CASSLTGGASWKFF. The CDR3 nucleotides read TGTGCCAGCAGTTTAACAGGGGGCGCGTCCTGGAAGTTTTTT.